A selection of T cell receptor beta chains follows, all from one sample in a study of shared T cell receptors in the human thymus. Data came from immunoSEQ multiplex PCR; TCRdb stores just in-frame clones and leaves some out. The table lists 600,000 or so clones, more than 75% of them singletons. These same data were also listed under a study on human thymus T cells.

Sequencing input: thymocytes. The receptors derive from a boy less than two years old with a congenital heart defect. CDR3s include the opening cysteine and the closing phenylalanine or tryptophan. D genes are given only for firm matches. For some rows the clone size is stated as once, few or many, or as a class when expanded; others skip it.

D gene	V gene	J gene	clone size	CDR3 DNA	CDR3 protein
.	TRBV15	TRBJ2-7	.	TGTGCCACCAGCAGAGTGCGGCGGGCGGACTACGAGCAGTACTTC	CATSRVRRADYEQYF
TRBD1	TRBV7-6	TRBJ1-2	.	TGTGCCAGCAGCTTAGCGCAGGCAGGGGGGAGTTCTAACTATGGCTACACCTTC	CASSLAQAGGSSNYGYTF
TRBD1	TRBV6-6	TRBJ1-3	once	TGTGCCAGCACTTCAGGTCGGTCAGGGGGTGCGAACACCATATATTTT	CASTSGRSGGANTIYF
TRBD1	TRBV5-5	TRBJ1-2	.	TGTGCCAGCAGCTTGGACGGACAGGGGTATGGCTACACCTTC	CASSLDGQGYGYTF
.	TRBV6-6	TRBJ1-5	.	TGTGCCAGCAGTTACCAGGGTCAGCCCCAGCATTTT	CASSYQGQPQHF
.	TRBV9	TRBJ1-5	.	TGTGCCAGCAGCGTAGCGGGAGATCAGCCCCAGCATTTT	CASSVAGDQPQHF
TRBD1	TRBV7-2	TRBJ1-3	.	TGTGCCAGCAGCTTGGGACGGGACAGGTCCTACCCTCCGGGAAACACCATATATTTT	CASSLGRDRSYPPGNTIYF
.	TRBV6-5	TRBJ1-1	.	TGTGCCAGCAGCCCAACAGGGTCGTGGACTGAAGCTTTCTTT	CASSPTGSWTEAFF
.	TRBV4-3	TRBJ1-2	.	TGCGCCAGCAGCCAAGATAACCCGAGGGTCTATGGCTACACCTTC	CASSQDNPRVYGYTF
.	TRBV4-2	TRBJ1-6	.	TGTGCCAGCAGCCAAGATGGCGGACTTAATTCACCCCTCCACTTT	CASSQDGGLNSPLHF
TRBD1	TRBV7-9	TRBJ2-2	.	TGTGCCAGCAGCTTCGGACAGGTTAAGGCCGGGGAGCTGTTTTTT	CASSFGQVKAGELFF
TRBD1	TRBV6-5	TRBJ2-7	.	TGTGCCAGCAGTTTTTGGACAGGGAACTCCTACGAGCAGTACTTC	CASSFWTGNSYEQYF
TRBD1	TRBV5-1	TRBJ1-2	.	TGCGCCAGCAGCTTGGGACCTCTGACAGGGGTGTATGGCTACACCTTC	CASSLGPLTGVYGYTF
TRBD1	TRBV28	TRBJ1-2	.	TGTGCCAGCAGTTTCCCCAAGGGACAGGGAGTTCGTGGCTACACCTTC	CASSFPKGQGVRGYTF
.	TRBV6-1	TRBJ1-6	.	TGTGCCAGCAGTGAACCGGACACCGATAATTCACCCCTCCACTTT	CASSEPDTDNSPLHF
TRBD1	TRBV9	TRBJ1-2	.	TGTGCCAGCAGCGTAGGGACAGGAGCCGATGGCTACACCTTC	CASSVGTGADGYTF
TRBD2	TRBV19	TRBJ2-1	.	TGTGCCAGTAGTATATTAGGTAGCGGGGGTGCCAGCTCCTACAATGAGCAGTTCTTC	CASSILGSGGASSYNEQFF
.	TRBV27	TRBJ2-7	.	TGTGCCAGCAGTTTATCGGGGGCGCATGAGCAGTACTTC	CASSLSGAHEQYF
.	TRBV25-1	TRBJ2-5	.	TGTGCCAGCAACGGGCAGGGAGAGACCCAGTACTTC	CASNGQGETQYF
.	TRBV29-1	TRBJ2-6	.	TGCAGCGTTCTGGTCTTGGCAGGGCCCGGGGCCAACGTCCTGACTTTC	CSVLVLAGPGANVLTF
.	TRBV10-3	TRBJ2-1	once	TGTGCCACCCAGGAAAGGGGAGGCGATGAGCAGTTCTTC	CATQERGGDEQFF
.	TRBV6-5	TRBJ2-7	.	TGTGCCAGCAGACCACGGGTTACAGGGTCCTACGAGCAGTACTTC	CASRPRVTGSYEQYF
.	TRBV11-2	TRBJ1-4	.	TGTGCCAGCAGCCCGCGAGACTCCGTTGAGACTAATGAAAAACTGTTTTTT	CASSPRDSVETNEKLFF
.	TRBV28	TRBJ1-6	once	TGTGCCAGCAGTTCTGCTACAGCTTCACCCCTCCACTTT	CASSSATASPLHF
TRBD2	TRBV6-5	TRBJ2-2	.	TGTGCCAGCAGCCTGACTAGCGGGAGATCCGGGGAGCTGTTTTTT	CASSLTSGRSGELFF
TRBD2	TRBV28	TRBJ2-7	once	TGTGCCAGCAGTCTCGGGACTACTCCCACCTACGAGCAGTACTTC	CASSLGTTPTYEQYF
TRBD1	TRBV23-1	TRBJ1-3	.	TGCGCCAGCAGGGACAGGGGACCCCACTCTGGAAACACCATATATTTT	CASRDRGPHSGNTIYF
TRBD1	TRBV9	TRBJ1-2	.	TGTGCCAGCAGCGCCGAAGGACAGGGCTATGGCTACACCTTC	CASSAEGQGYGYTF
.	TRBV4-3	TRBJ2-3	.	TGCGCCAGCAGCCAAGATCCTCTCTTCCCGGGAGCCCCCGATACGCAGTATTTT	CASSQDPLFPGAPDTQYF
.	TRBV15	TRBJ2-7	.	TGTGCCACCAGCTGGGACAAAACTCACGAGCAGTACTTC	CATSWDKTHEQYF
.	TRBV5-4	TRBJ2-1	.	TGTGCCAGCAGTTCAAACAGGGCCAGCTCCTACAATGAGCAGTTCTTC	CASSSNRASSYNEQFF
TRBD2	TRBV28	TRBJ2-2	few	TGTGCCAGCAGTCCCAGCGGGAGTTCTTACACCGGGGAGCTGTTTTTT	CASSPSGSSYTGELFF
TRBD1	TRBV12-5	TRBJ2-7	.	TGTGCTAGTGGTTTGGGGGCCCCGGACAGGTTCGAGCAGTACTTC	CASGLGAPDRFEQYF
.	TRBV28	TRBJ2-5	.	TGTGCCAGCTCAAGGCGACTCCAAGAGACCCAGTACTTC	CASSRRLQETQYF
.	TRBV7-2	TRBJ2-3	.	TGTGCCAGCAGCTTAGCAAGGGACACTGACGGAGATACGCAGTATTTT	CASSLARDTDGDTQYF
TRBD2	TRBV4-3	TRBJ2-3	.	TGCGCCAGCAGCCCCCGGACTAGCGGGAGTCGGAGCACAGATACGCAGTATTTT	CASSPRTSGSRSTDTQYF
TRBD1	TRBV2	TRBJ1-2	once	TGTGCCAGCAATCGACAGGGGGCTGGCTACACCTTC	CASNRQGAGYTF
TRBD1	TRBV30	TRBJ1-3	.	TGTGCCTGGAGAGGACAGGGGGCGGCTGGAAACACCATATATTTT	CAWRGQGAAGNTIYF
TRBD1	TRBV29-1	TRBJ2-7	.	TGCAGCGTGGGGACCGACAGGGTGGGTCCCTACGAGCAGTACTTC	CSVGTDRVGPYEQYF
.	TRBV4-1	TRBJ2-7	.	TGCGCCAGCAGCCATCAGCCCGGGACAACAGCCTACGAGCAGTACTTC	CASSHQPGTTAYEQYF
.	TRBV4-1	TRBJ2-7	.	TGCGCCAGCAGCCAAGAGCCCGGTGAGTACGAGCAGTACTTC	CASSQEPGEYEQYF
TRBD1	TRBV7-6	TRBJ2-5	.	TGTGCCAGCAGCTTAGCAAGGTCGGGACGCAGGGGGGAGACCCAGTACTTC	CASSLARSGRRGETQYF
.	TRBV5-1	TRBJ2-1	.	TGCGCCAGCAGCTTCAGTCCGGGAAGCTCCTACAATGAGCAGTTCTTC	CASSFSPGSSYNEQFF